A few counts support the clone carrying this T cell receptor (beta chain). Its cognate antigen is unknown. This sample stems from a study of CD8 T cells in ankylosing spondylitis. Study-level points and caveats: Significant enrichment of disease-linked clones was reported in matched ankylosing spondylitis synovial fluid.

TCRdb re-derived calls from the 5' RACE reads in MiXCR, one entry per CDR3 protein. The table records 250,000 to 350,000 distinct CDR3 sequences, around 19% of them present only once. The sample consisted of blood, either unsorted or a sorted T cell fraction (not recorded which). The receptor comes from a male donor with ankylosing spondylitis or in good health (not recorded which).

This CDR3 is CASSLVAGGSGELFF. The CDR3 DNA reads TGCGCCAGCAGCTTGGTTGCAGGGGGAAGCGGGGAGCTGTTTTTT. The chain combines TRBV5-1 with TRBJ2-2; 7 positions match TRBD1. Germline trimming cut 0 bases from V and 7 bases from J; bases unmatched to any gene: 6. The CDR3 has 15 residues. In germline, CDR1 is SGHRS, CDR2 YFSETQ.